Listed here are 17 T cell receptor beta chains from one sample, sequenced in a study of blood T cell repertoires in COVID-19. Sequencing used immunoSEQ multiplex PCR; TCRdb keeps in-frame clones, though not all of them. In the table there are about 74,000 clones, about 88% of which are singletons. The sequenced material came from peripheral blood. The receptors come from a man in his sixties or seventies with active or convalescent COVID-19.

As DNA, the CDR3 is TGTGCCAGCAGGCAGGACAGCTCCTATAATTCACCCCTCCACTTT. Protein: CASRQDSSYNSPLHF. The chain recombines TRBV6-5 with TRBJ1-6, with D tentatively TRBD1 (6 bases). Germline CDR1 and CDR2: MNHEY and SVGAGI. The V end was cut by 6 bases, the J end by 0 bases, with 9 bases between. This CDR3 is built from 15 residues.

The chain links TRBV6-6 to TRBJ1-6; D call uncertain. The CDR3 covers 15 residues. Trimming cost V 6 bases and J 4 bases, with 13 bases left between them. CDR1 and CDR2 (germline): MNHNY, SVGAGI (reference sequence). CDR3 amino acids: CASSVLPGYNSPLHF. For the CDR3, the DNA is TGTGCCAGCAGCGTCCTCCCGGGATATAATTCACCCCTCCACTTT.

The V and J genes are TRBV7-9 and TRBJ2-1, with 11 bases that match TRBD2. The CDR3 is 15 residues long. J lost 6 bases, V lost 6 bases, and 7 bases had no gene match. Germline assignment: CDR1 SEHNR and CDR2 FQNEAQ (reference sequence). The CDR3, as DNA: TGTGCCAGCAGACCGGGACTAGCGGAAATCAATGAGCAGTTCTTC. Its translation: CASRPGLAEINEQFF.

V is TRBV11-2 and J is TRBJ1-2; D may be TRBD1 (6 bases). The CDR3 runs 15 residues. The V and J ends lost 2 bases and 3 bases respectively, with 13 bases between them. The germline V gene encodes CDR1 SGHAT and CDR2 FQNNGV. The CDR3 is CASSLNQGRDYGYTF. In DNA, the CDR3 is TGTGCCAGCAGCTTAAATCAGGGGCGAGACTATGGCTACACCTTC.

The chain is built from TRBV6-5 and TRBJ2-7, with a possible D match to TRBD1 (5 bases). From germline, CDR1 is MNHEY and CDR2 SVGAGI. Trimming left V 10 bases short and J 3 bases short, with 19 bases between. The length of the CDR3 is 14 residues. The CDR3 reads CATKSFDSFYEQYF. The CDR3 coding sequence is TGTGCCACCAAATCATTTGACAGTTTCTACGAGCAGTACTTC.

The V and J genes are TRBV28 and TRBJ1-5; TRBD1 agrees at 9 bases. J was trimmed by 4 bases and V by 6 bases; bases with no gene match: 7. In germline, CDR1 is MDHEN, CDR2 SYDVKM. The CDR3 contains 15 residues. The CDR3 reads CASSWGQGGNQPQHF. The CDR3 coding sequence is TGTGCCAGCAGCTGGGGACAGGGAGGGAATCAGCCCCAGCATTTT.

The J gene is TRBJ2-1, the V gene TRBV6-2 or TRBV6-3, with no clear D. This CDR3 region has 15 residues. The V end was cut by 5 bases, the J end by 6 bases, with 17 bases between. From germline, CDR1 is MNHEY and CDR2 SVGEGT. The CDR3 region is CASSPSGVPLNEQFF. In nucleotides, the CDR3 is TGTGCCAGCAGTCCGAGTGGTGTCCCCCTCAATGAGCAGTTCTTC.

The rearrangement joins TRBV6-4 to TRBJ2-6, with a tentative D call TRBD1 (5 bases). The CDR3 contains 15 residues. Trimming cost V 8 bases and J 0 bases, with 11 bases left between them. CDR1 is MRHNA, CDR2 SNTAGT, per germline. The CDR3 reads CASAQVSSGANVLTF. The CDR3 bases are TGTGCCAGCGCACAGGTTTCCTCTGGGGCCAACGTCCTGACTTTC.

The chain couples TRBV19 to TRBJ2-5, with TRBD2 matching 10 bases. The CDR3 totals 15 residues. Germline V gene sequence: CDR1 LNHDA, CDR2 SQIVND (reference sequence). V lost 3 bases and J lost 6; bases outside the gene matches: 7. The CDR3 loop is CASSMSGRVLKTQYF. In nucleotides, the CDR3 is TGTGCCAGTAGTATGAGCGGGAGGGTCCTAAAGACCCAGTACTTC.

The rearrangement links TRBV19 to TRBJ1-5, with D possibly being TRBD1 (6 bases). Germline V gives CDR1 LNHDA, CDR2 SQIVND (reference sequence). Trimming took off 2 bases at V and 0 bases at J, with 11 bases between the two ends. The CDR3 is 16 residues long. This CDR3 reads CASSIIRGYSNQPQHF. DNA for the CDR3: TGTGCCAGTAGTATAATCAGGGGATATAGCAATCAGCCCCAGCATTTT. Full variable domain (remainder filled in from reference TRBV19 and TRBJ1-5): DGGITQSPKYLFRKEGQNVTLSCEQNLNHDAMYWYRQDPGQGLRLIYYSQIVNDFQKGDIAEGYSVSREKKESFPLTVTSAQKNPTAFYLCASSIIRGYSNQPQHFGDGTRLSIL.

The rearrangement links TRBV30 to TRBJ1-6, with TRBD1 identical over 9 bases. V dropped 4 bases and J dropped 14; count of bases not matched to a gene: 9. The CDR3 loop spans 13 amino acids. Germline V lookup: CDR1 GTSNPN, CDR2 SVGIG (reference sequence). CDR3 loop: CAWTKQGAVALHF. The CDR3 coding sequence is TGTGCCTGGACTAAACAGGGGGCTGTCGCCCTCCACTTT.

DNA for the CDR3: TGTGCCAGTAGTATAGGGACTAGCGGGAGCCCACAAGAGACCCAGTACTTC. Its translation: CASSIGTSGSPQETQYF. The rearrangement links TRBV19 to TRBJ2-5; 13 bases map to TRBD2. The CDR3 spans 17 residues. CDR1 is LNHDA and CDR2 is SQIVND in the germline V gene (reference sequence). V lost 1 base, J lost 2 bases, and 4 bases stayed unmatched. Drawing the rest from reference TRBV19 and TRBJ2-5, the complete variable domain is DGGITQSPKYLFRKEGQNVTLSCEQNLNHDAMYWYRQDPGQGLRLIYYSQIVNDFQKGDIAEGYSVSREKKESFPLTVTSAQKNPTAFYLCASSIGTSGSPQETQYFGPGTRLLVL.

The V call is TRBV5-1, the J call TRBJ2-3, with TRBD1 matching 9 bases. There are 14 residues in the CDR3. The trim removed 7 bases at V and 3 bases at J, leaving 6 bases unmatched. The germline V gene encodes CDR1 SGHRS and CDR2 YFSETQ. Here the CDR3 reads CASSRGQGTDTQYF. In nucleotides, the CDR3 is TGCGCCAGCTCCAGGGGACAGGGTACAGATACGCAGTATTTT. Full variable domain (outside the CDR3, taken from reference TRBV5-1 and TRBJ2-3): KAGVTQTPRYLIKTRGQQVTLSCSPISGHRSVSWYQQTPGQGLQFLFEYFSETQRNKGNFPGRFSGRQFSNSRSEMNVSTLELGDSALYLCASSRGQGTDTQYFGPGTRLTVL.

The chain has TRBV27 and TRBJ2-1; the match to TRBD2 covers 10 bases. With 4 bases clipped from V and 6 bases from J, the junction kept 3 bases outside the gene matches. The CDR3 contains 14 residues. The germline V gene has CDR1 MNHEY and CDR2 SMNVEV (reference sequence). CDR3 DNA: TGTGCCAGCAGTTCAGGACTAGCGGCCAATGAGCAGTTCTTC. This codes for CASSSGLAANEQFF.

The chain recombines TRBV18 with TRBJ1-3; 7 bases map to TRBD1. V shed 3 bases, J shed 1 base, and the junction held 3 bases outside the gene matches. CDR3 length: 15 amino acids. CDR1 and CDR2 (germline): KGHSH, LQKENI. The CDR3 here is CASSPSTGSGNTIYF. In nucleotides, the CDR3 is TGTGCCAGCTCACCTTCGACAGGGTCTGGAAACACCATATATTTT.

This clone came up once. This chain links TRBV21-1 with TRBJ2-7; the tabulated D call, TRBD2, remains unverified against the DNA. TRBV21-1 is recorded as a pseudogene. The CDR3 consists of 16 residues. The CDR3 DNA follows: TGTGCCAGCAGCAAAGGGGAACTAGCGAGGACCTACGAGCAGTACTTC. The encoded protein is CASSKGELARTYEQYF.

The V call is TRBV5-1, the J call TRBJ2-2; 12 bases map to TRBD2. The CDR3 sequence is 15 residues long. The V gene end was trimmed by 4 bases and the J gene end by 7 bases; junction bases not matched to a gene: 5. Germline V gives CDR1 SGHRS, CDR2 YFSETQ. The chain's CDR3 is CASSAGGLAGGELFF. DNA for the CDR3: TGCGCCAGCAGCGCCGGGGGACTAGCGGGCGGGGAGCTGTTTTTT.